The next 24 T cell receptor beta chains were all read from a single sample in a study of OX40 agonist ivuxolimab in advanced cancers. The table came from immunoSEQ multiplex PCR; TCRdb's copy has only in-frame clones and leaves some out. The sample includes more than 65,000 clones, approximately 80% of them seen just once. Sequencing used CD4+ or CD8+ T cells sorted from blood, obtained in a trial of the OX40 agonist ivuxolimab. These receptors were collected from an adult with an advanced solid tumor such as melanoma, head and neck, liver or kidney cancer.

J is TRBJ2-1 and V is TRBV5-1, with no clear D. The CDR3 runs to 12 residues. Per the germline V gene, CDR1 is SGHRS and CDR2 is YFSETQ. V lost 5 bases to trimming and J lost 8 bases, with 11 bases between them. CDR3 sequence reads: CASSLMVDEQFF. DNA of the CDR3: TGCGCCAGCAGTCTCATGGTGGATGAGCAGTTCTTC.

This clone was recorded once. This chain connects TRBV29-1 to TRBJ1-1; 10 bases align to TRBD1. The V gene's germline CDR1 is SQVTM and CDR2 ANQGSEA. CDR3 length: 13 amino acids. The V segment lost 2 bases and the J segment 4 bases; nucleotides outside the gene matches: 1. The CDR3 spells CSVERTGGTEAFF. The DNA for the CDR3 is TGCAGCGTTGAACGGACAGGGGGCACTGAAGCTTTCTTT. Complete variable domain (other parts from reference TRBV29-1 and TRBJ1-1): SAVISQKPSRDICQRGTSLTIQCQVDSQVTMMFWYRQQPGQSLTLIATANQGSEATYESGFVIDKFPISRPNLTFSTLTVSNMSPEDSSIYLCSVERTGGTEAFFGQGTRLTVV.

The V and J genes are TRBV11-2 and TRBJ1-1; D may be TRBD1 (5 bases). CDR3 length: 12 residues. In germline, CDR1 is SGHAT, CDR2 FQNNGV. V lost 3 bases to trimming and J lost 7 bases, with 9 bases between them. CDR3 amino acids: CASSFRGLEAFF. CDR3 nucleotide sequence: TGTGCCAGCAGCTTCCGGGGACTTGAAGCTTTCTTT.

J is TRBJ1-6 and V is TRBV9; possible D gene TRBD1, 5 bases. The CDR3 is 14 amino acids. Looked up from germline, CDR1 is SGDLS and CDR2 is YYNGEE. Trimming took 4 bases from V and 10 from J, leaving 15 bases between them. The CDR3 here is CASSLKMGGSPLHF. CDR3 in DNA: TGTGCCAGCAGCCTCAAGATGGGGGGATCACCCCTCCACTTT.

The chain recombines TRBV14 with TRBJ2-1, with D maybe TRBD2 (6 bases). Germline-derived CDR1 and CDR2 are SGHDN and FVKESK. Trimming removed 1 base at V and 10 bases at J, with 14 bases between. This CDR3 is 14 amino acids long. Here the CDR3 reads CASSQVLRRGEQFF. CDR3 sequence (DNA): TGTGCCAGCAGCCAAGTCCTCAGGCGGGGCGAGCAGTTCTTC.

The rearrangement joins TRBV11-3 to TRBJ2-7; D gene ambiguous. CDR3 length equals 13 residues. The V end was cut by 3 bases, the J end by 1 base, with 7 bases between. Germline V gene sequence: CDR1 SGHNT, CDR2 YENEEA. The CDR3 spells CASSFGYSYEQYF. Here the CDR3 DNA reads TGTGCCAGCAGCTTTGGGTATTCCTACGAGCAGTACTTC.

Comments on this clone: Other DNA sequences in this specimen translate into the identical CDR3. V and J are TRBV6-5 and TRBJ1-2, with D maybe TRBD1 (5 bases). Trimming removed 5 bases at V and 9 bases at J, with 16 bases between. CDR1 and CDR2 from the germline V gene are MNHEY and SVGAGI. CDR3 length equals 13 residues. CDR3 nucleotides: TGTGCCAGCAGTGGGGGGGTGGCGGACCGCTACACCTTC. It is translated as CASSGGVADRYTF.

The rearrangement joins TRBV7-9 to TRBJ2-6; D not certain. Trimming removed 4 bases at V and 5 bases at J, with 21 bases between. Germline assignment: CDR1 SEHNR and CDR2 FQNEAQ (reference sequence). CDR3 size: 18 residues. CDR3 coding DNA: TGTGCCAGCAGCTGCATAATATACCATGAAAGTCGGGCCAACGTCCTGACTTTC. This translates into CASSCIIYHESRANVLTF.

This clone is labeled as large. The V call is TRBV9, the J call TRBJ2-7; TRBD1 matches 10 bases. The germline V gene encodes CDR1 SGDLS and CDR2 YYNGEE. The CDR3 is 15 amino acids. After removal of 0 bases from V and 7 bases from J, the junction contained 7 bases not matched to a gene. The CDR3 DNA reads TGTGCCAGCAGCGTAGCTAGGACAGGGGGAGAAGAGCAGTACTTC. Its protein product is CASSVARTGGEEQYF.

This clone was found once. In DNA, the CDR3 is TGTGCCAGCAGCTTACTTATCGGACAGGGGACCGGGGAGCTGTTTTTT. Translation: CASSLLIGQGTGELFF. The J gene is TRBJ2-2, the V gene TRBV5-5; TRBD1 matches at 9 bases. This CDR3 comprises 16 residues. The ends lost 2 bases at V and 5 bases at J; junction bases unmatched: 7. Germline CDR1 is SGHKS and CDR2 is YYEKEE (reference sequence). The full variable domain, its missing parts supplied by reference TRBV5-5 and TRBJ2-2, is DAGVTQSPTHLIKTRGQQVTLRCSPISGHKSVSWYQQVLGQGPQFIFQYYEKEERGRGNFPDRFSARQFPNYSSELNVNALLLGDSALYLCASSLLIGQGTGELFFGEGSRLTVL.

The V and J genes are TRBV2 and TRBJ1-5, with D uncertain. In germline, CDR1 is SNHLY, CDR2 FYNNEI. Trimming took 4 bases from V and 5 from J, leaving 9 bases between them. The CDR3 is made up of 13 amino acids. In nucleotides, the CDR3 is TGTGCCAGCAGTGGGTTTGAGGATCAGCCCCAGCATTTT. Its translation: CASSGFEDQPQHF. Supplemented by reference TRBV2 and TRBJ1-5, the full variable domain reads EPEVTQTPSHQVTQMGQEVILRCVPISNHLYFYWYRQILGQKVEFLVSFYNNEISEKSEIFDDQFSVERPDGSNFTLKIRSTKLEDSAMYFCASSGFEDQPQHFGDGTRLSIL.

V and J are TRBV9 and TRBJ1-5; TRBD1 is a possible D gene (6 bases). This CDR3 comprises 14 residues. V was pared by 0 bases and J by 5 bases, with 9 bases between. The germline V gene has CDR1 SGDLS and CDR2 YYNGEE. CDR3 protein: CASSVEGGDQPQHF. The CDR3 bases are TGTGCCAGCAGCGTAGAAGGGGGGGATCAGCCCCAGCATTTT.

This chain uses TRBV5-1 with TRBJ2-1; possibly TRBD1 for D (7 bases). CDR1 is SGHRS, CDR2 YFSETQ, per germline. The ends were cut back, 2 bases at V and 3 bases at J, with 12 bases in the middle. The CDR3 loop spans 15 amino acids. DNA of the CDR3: TGCGCCAGCAGCTTTCAGGGGGGAGACTACAATGAGCAGTTCTTC. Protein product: CASSFQGGDYNEQFF.

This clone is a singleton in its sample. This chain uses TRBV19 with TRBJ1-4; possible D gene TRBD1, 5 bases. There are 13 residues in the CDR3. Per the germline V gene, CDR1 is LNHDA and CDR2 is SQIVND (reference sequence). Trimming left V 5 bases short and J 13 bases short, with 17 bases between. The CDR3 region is CASSVTWGEGLFF. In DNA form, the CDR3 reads TGTGCCAGTAGTGTGACATGGGGCGAGGGACTGTTTTTT.

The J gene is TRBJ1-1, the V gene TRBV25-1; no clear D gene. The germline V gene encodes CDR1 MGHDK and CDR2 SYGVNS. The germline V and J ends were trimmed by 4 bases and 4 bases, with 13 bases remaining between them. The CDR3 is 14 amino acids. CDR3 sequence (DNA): TGTGCCAGCAGTGCATTAGGAGGGAGCACTGAAGCTTTCTTT. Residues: CASSALGGSTEAFF.

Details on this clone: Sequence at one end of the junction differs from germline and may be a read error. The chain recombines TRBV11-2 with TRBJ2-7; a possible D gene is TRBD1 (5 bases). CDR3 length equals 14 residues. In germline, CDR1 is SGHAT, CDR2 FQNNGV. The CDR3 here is CASSSQAQGTVVNF. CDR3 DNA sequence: TGTGCCAGCAGCTCCCAAGCCCAGGGCACGGTGGTGAACTTC. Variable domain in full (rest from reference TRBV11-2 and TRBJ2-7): EAGVAQSPRYKIIEKRQSVAFWCNPISGHATLYWYQQILGQGPKLLIQFQNNGVVDDSQLPKDRFSAERLKGVDSTLKIQPAKLEDSAVYLCASSSQAQGTVVNFGPGTRLTVT.

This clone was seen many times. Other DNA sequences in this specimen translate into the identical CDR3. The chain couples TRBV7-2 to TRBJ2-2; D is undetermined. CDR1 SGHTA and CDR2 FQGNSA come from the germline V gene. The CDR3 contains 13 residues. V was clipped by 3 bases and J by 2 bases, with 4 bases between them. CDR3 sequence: CASSFLNTGELFF. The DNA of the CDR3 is TGTGCCAGCAGCTTCCTTAACACCGGGGAGCTGTTTTTT.

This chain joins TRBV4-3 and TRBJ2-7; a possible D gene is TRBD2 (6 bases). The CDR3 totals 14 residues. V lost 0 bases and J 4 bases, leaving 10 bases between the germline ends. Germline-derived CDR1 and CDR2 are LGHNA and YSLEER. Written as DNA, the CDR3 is TGCGCCAGCAGCCAAGATCGCGGGACTTACGAGCAGTACTTC. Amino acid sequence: CASSQDRGTYEQYF.

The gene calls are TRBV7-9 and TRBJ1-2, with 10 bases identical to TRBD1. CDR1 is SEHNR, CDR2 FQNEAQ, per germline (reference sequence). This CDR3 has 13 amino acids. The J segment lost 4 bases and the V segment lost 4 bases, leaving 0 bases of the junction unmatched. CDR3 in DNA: TGTGCCAGCAGCTGGGACAGGGGCTATGGCTACACCTTC. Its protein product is CASSWDRGYGYTF.

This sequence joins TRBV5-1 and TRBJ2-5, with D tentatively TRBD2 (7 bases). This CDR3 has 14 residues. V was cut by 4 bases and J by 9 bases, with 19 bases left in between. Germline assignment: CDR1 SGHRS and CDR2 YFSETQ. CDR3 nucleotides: TGCGCCAGCAGCACCGGGGAGGGGGAGTTAGCCCAGTACTTC. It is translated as CASSTGEGELAQYF.

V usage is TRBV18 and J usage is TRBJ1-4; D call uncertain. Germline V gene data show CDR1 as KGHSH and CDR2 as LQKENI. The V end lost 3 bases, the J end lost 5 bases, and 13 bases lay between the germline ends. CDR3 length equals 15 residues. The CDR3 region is CASSPPVGRNEKLFF. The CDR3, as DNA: TGTGCCAGCTCACCTCCGGTCGGGAGGAATGAAAAACTGTTTTTT.

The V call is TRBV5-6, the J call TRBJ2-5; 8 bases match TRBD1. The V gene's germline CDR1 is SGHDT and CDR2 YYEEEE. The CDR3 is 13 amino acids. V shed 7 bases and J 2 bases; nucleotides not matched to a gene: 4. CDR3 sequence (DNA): TGTGCCAGCCGCCGACAGGGGCAAGAGACCCAGTACTTC. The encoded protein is CASRRQGQETQYF.

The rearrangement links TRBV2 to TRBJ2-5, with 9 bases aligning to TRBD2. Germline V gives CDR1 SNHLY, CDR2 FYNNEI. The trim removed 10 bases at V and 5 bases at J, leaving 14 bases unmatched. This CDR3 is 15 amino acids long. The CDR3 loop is CATRLAGANVETQYF. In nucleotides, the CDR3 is TGTGCCACCCGATTAGCGGGGGCCAATGTGGAGACCCAGTACTTC.

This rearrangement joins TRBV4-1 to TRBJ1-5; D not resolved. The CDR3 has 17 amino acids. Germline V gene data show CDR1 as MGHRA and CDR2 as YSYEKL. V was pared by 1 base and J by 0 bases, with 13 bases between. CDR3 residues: CASSQGATSDSNQPQHF. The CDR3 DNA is TGCGCCAGCAGCCAAGGGGCGACCTCAGATAGCAATCAGCCCCAGCATTTT.